Below are 9 T cell receptor beta chains sequenced from a single sample in a study of blood T cell repertoires in COVID-19. Profiled with immunoSEQ multiplex PCR; TCRdb holds only in-frame clones, not every one. The sample holds a few hundred thousand clones, approximately 85% seen once. Sequencing was carried out using peripheral blood. The receptors were sampled from a man aged 18 to 29 with active or convalescent COVID-19.

This rearrangement joins TRBV27 to TRBJ2-1; 8 positions match TRBD1. Trimming removed 3 bases from V and 4 bases from J; junction bases left unmatched: 11. Germline V gene data show CDR1 as MNHEY and CDR2 as SMNVEV (reference sequence). The CDR3 spans 17 residues. CDR3 sequence: CASSFASGGSMYNEQFF. The DNA of the CDR3 is TGTGCCAGCAGTTTCGCGTCAGGGGGCTCGATGTACAATGAGCAGTTCTTC.

V and J are TRBV25-1 and TRBJ2-2, with 9 bases identical to TRBD1. The CDR3 runs to 13 residues. With V trimmed by 6 bases and J by 7 bases, 3 bases remained unmatched. Germline loops: CDR1 MGHDK, CDR2 SYGVNS. The CDR3 reads CASRRTGDGELFF. The DNA for the CDR3 is TGTGCCAGCAGAAGGACAGGGGACGGGGAGCTGTTTTTT.

This clone was seen just once. This sequence joins TRBV6-5 and TRBJ1-2; 7 nucleotides agree with TRBD1. Looked up from germline, CDR1 is MNHEY and CDR2 is SVGAGI. The CDR3 has 12 residues. V lost 6 bases to trimming and J lost 5 bases; unmatched junction nucleotides: 3. The CDR3: CASSDREYGYTF. In nucleotides, the CDR3 is TGTGCCAGCAGCGACAGGGAGTATGGCTACACCTTC.

This clone was seen just once. The chain has TRBV9 and TRBJ2-5, with a tentative D call TRBD2 (7 bases). The CDR3 has 15 amino acids. The ends were cut back, 4 bases at V and 5 bases at J, with 18 bases in the middle. The germline CDR1 and CDR2 sequences are SGDLS and YYNGEE. CDR3 coding DNA: TGTGCCAGCAGCCCCCAAGGGGGGGCCGGGGAGACCCAGTACTTC. Protein sequence: CASSPQGGAGETQYF.

This chain joins TRBV6-5 and TRBJ1-5; no reliable D call. CDR1 is MNHEY, CDR2 SVGAGI, per germline. The CDR3 has 16 amino acids. V lost 0 bases to trimming and J lost 5 bases, with 14 bases between them. The CDR3 nucleotides read TGTGCCAGCAGTTACTCGATACCGGAGCGCGATCAGCCCCAGCATTTT. It encodes CASSYSIPERDQPQHF.

The chain combines TRBV4-1 with TRBJ2-6; 14 bases are shared with TRBD2. V lost 0 bases to trimming and J lost 0 bases; unmatched junction nucleotides: 4. Looked up from germline, CDR1 is MGHRA and CDR2 is YSYEKL. The CDR3 extends over 20 amino acids. The CDR3 DNA sequence: TGCGCCAGCAGCCAAGAGAAGGGACTAGCGGGGGACTCTGGGGCCAACGTCCTGACTTTC. Translation: CASSQEKGLAGDSGANVLTF.

The chain links TRBV14 to TRBJ2-7; 8 bases fit TRBD2. V was clipped by 6 bases and J by 3 bases; unmatched bases: 7. The length of the CDR3 is 14 residues. Germline loops: CDR1 SGHDN, CDR2 FVKESK. The DNA of the CDR3 is TGTGCCAGCAGACTGAGCGGGGGTCGCTACGAGCAGTACTTC. As protein: CASRLSGGRYEQYF.

The genes are TRBV12-3 or TRBV12-4 and TRBJ2-7, with D tentatively TRBD1 (6 bases). V lost 3 bases and J 6 bases, leaving 12 bases between the germline ends. The CDR3 extends over 13 amino acids. The CDR3 protein is CASSFRQAAEQYF. Here the CDR3 DNA reads TGTGCCAGCAGTTTCCGACAGGCCGCCGAGCAGTACTTC.

The V and J genes are TRBV7-5 and TRBJ2-7; the table's D call TRBD1 went unverified against the DNA. TRBV7-5 is a pseudogene segment. The CDR3 covers 16 residues. The CDR3 sequence: CARSYPRDRVDYEQYF. The DNA of the CDR3 is TGTGCCAGAAGCTACCCAAGGGACAGGGTGGACTACGAGCAGTACTTC.